The 30 T cell receptor beta chains presented below share a single source sample, sequenced in a study of cytomegalovirus exposure and HLA in healthy donors. Use of 60 Vbeta and 13 Jbeta primers characterized the PCR. Repertoires were generated with immunoSEQ multiplex PCR, while TCRdb's copy carries only in-frame clones and drops some. The repertoire holds roughly 100,000 clones, with 65% to 85% as singletons. The sequenced sample was PBMCs. Receptor source: a male donor in good health and CMV-seropositive.

A word on this clone: The same CDR3 can be traced to other DNA sequences in this sample. The rearrangement joins TRBV5-6 to TRBJ1-1, with TRBD1 matching 7 bases. The germline gives CDR1 SGHDT, CDR2 YYEEEE. This CDR3 region has 14 residues. Trimming took 1 base from V and 3 from J; bases not matched to a gene: 3. CDR3 in amino acids: CASSLPGTDTEAFF. In DNA form, the CDR3 reads TGTGCCAGCAGCTTGCCCGGGACAGACACTGAAGCTTTCTTT.

CDR3 amino acids: CASSMSGQDNEKLFF. DNA of the CDR3: TGTGCCAGTAGTATGAGCGGACAGGACAATGAAAAACTGTTTTTT. The chain is built from TRBV19 and TRBJ1-4; 7 positions match TRBD1. The CDR3 runs to 15 residues. V lost 3 bases and J lost 5; bases outside the gene matches: 6. Germline V gives CDR1 LNHDA, CDR2 SQIVND (reference sequence).

The chain employs TRBV4-3 and TRBJ2-7, with a tentative D call TRBD2 (5 bases). Trimming stripped 3 bases from V and 7 bases from J, with 10 bases between. Germline V lookup: CDR1 LGHNA, CDR2 YSLEER. This CDR3 region has 12 residues. The CDR3 region is CASSQRDGEQYF. The CDR3 DNA sequence: TGCGCCAGCAGCCAGAGGGATGGGGAGCAGTACTTC.

This clone was counted only a few times. V and J are TRBV19 and TRBJ1-2; 10 bases are shared with TRBD1. Germline assignment: CDR1 LNHDA and CDR2 SQIVND (reference sequence). V was clipped by 1 base and J by 6 bases; unmatched bases: 8. The CDR3 is made up of 16 amino acids. The CDR3 DNA sequence: TGTGCCAGTAGTATAGGGCCCTCCGGGACAGGGGATGGCTACACCTTC. Translated: CASSIGPSGTGDGYTF.

This clone was found a few times. The V gene is TRBV19, the J gene TRBJ1-4; D is ambiguous. Germline V CDR1 and CDR2: LNHDA, SQIVND (reference sequence). The CDR3 length is 14 residues. The ends were cut back, 4 bases at V and 5 bases at J, with 11 bases in the middle. The CDR3 loop is CASSTYGMNEKLFF. The CDR3 region has the DNA TGTGCCAGTAGTACCTACGGGATGAATGAAAAACTGTTTTTT.

The CDR3 sequence is CATSREEALNTEAFF. Here the CDR3 DNA reads TGTGCCACCAGCAGAGAGGAGGCCTTGAACACTGAAGCTTTCTTT. V gene TRBV15 combines with J gene TRBJ1-1; no clear D gene. The germline V and J ends were trimmed by 0 bases and 0 bases, with 8 bases remaining between them. Per germline, CDR1 LNHNV and CDR2 YYDKDF (reference sequence). This CDR3 has 15 residues.

The chain is built from TRBV28 and TRBJ1-1, with a possible D match to TRBD1 (5 bases). There are 15 residues in the CDR3. Trimming took off 2 bases at V and 0 bases at J, with 10 bases between the two ends. CDR1 and CDR2 (germline): MDHEN, SYDVKM. The CDR3 is CASSLLQGMNTEAFF. Here the CDR3 DNA reads TGTGCCAGCAGTTTACTGCAGGGTATGAACACTGAAGCTTTCTTT.

V and J are TRBV4-1 and TRBJ1-6; possibly TRBD1 for D (6 bases). Trimming left V 3 bases short and J 3 bases short, with 12 bases between. In germline, CDR1 is MGHRA, CDR2 YSYEKL. The CDR3 is 16 residues long. CDR3: CASSQSPGHYNSPLHF. CDR3 DNA: TGCGCCAGCAGCCAGAGTCCGGGACACTATAATTCACCCCTCCACTTT.

This clone was observed a handful of times. V usage is TRBV29-1 and J usage is TRBJ1-1; D is unclear. The CDR3 is 12 amino acids. Germline V gene sequence: CDR1 SQVTM, CDR2 ANQGSEA. Trimming cost V 2 bases and J 1 base, with 5 bases left between them. CDR3 residues: CSVEQWNTEAFF. The CDR3, as DNA: TGCAGCGTTGAACAATGGAACACTGAAGCTTTCTTT.

The rearrangement joins TRBV10-3 to TRBJ2-1, with D possibly TRBD2 on 6 matching bases. CDR3 length: 16 residues. Germline V gives CDR1 ENHRY, CDR2 SYGVKD. Between the trimmed V and J ends, which lost 1 base and 5 bases, there was a span of 15 bases. CDR3 nucleotide sequence: TGTGCCATCAGTGAGTGGGGCGGGGACGGACACAATGAGCAGTTCTTC. Translating it yields CAISEWGGDGHNEQFF.

The chain combines TRBV5-1 with TRBJ1-1, with 11 bases aligning to TRBD1. In germline, CDR1 is SGHRS, CDR2 YFSETQ. The length of the CDR3 is 15 residues. With 4 bases clipped from V and 3 bases from J, the junction kept 5 bases outside the gene matches. Here the CDR3 DNA reads TGCGCCAGCAGCCGGGGGGGACAGGGGGACACTGAAGCTTTCTTT. It codes for CASSRGGQGDTEAFF.

The rearrangement links TRBV28 to TRBJ1-6, with D unclear. Per germline, CDR1 MDHEN and CDR2 SYDVKM. This CDR3 has 13 residues. Deletions cut 3 bases from V and 13 bases from J, with 13 bases between. CDR3 loop: CASSFQRGEPLHF. DNA for the CDR3: TGTGCCAGCAGTTTTCAAAGAGGAGAGCCCCTCCACTTT.

This clone was counted a few times. This chain links TRBV30 with TRBJ1-1; D possibly corresponds to TRBD1 (6 bases). The CDR3 loop spans 16 amino acids. The germline gives CDR1 GTSNPN, CDR2 SVGIG (reference sequence). Trimming shortened V by 2 bases and J by 0 bases, and 16 bases separated the two germline ends. CDR3 bases: TGTGCCTGGAGTAAGTCAGGGGCCACGATGAACACTGAAGCTTTCTTT. Protein sequence: CAWSKSGATMNTEAFF.

The CDR3 DNA sequence: TGTGCCTGGAGTTTACACCGGGGGGCTTTCTTT. Its protein is CAWSLHRGAFF. The rearrangement joins TRBV30 to TRBJ1-1; D perhaps matches TRBD1 (5 bases). V lost 2 bases, J lost 11 bases, and 12 bases lay in between. In germline, CDR1 is GTSNPN, CDR2 SVGIG (reference sequence). The CDR3 covers 11 residues.

The rearrangement joins TRBV7-2 to TRBJ2-7; D perhaps matches TRBD2 (6 bases). The CDR3 covers 16 residues. Germline V gene sequence: CDR1 SGHTA, CDR2 FQGNSA. Trimming took 2 bases from V and 0 from J, leaving 14 bases between them. The CDR3 nucleotides read TGTGCCAGCAGCTTAAGTGGCGGGGAGAGCTCCTACGAGCAGTACTTC. It yields the protein CASSLSGGESSYEQYF.

J is TRBJ2-7 and V is TRBV7-9; no definite D call. Trimming shortened V by 5 bases and J by 5 bases, and 19 bases separated the two germline ends. Per germline, CDR1 SEHNR and CDR2 FQNEAQ (reference sequence). The CDR3 runs to 15 residues. The CDR3 nucleotides read TGTGCCAGCAGCCTATGGTCTGTTAAGTCCCACGAGCAGTACTTC. It translates to CASSLWSVKSHEQYF.

The CDR3, as DNA: TGCGCCAGCAGCCAAGATGGTCAGACCTACGAGCAGTACTTC. It translates to CASSQDGQTYEQYF. V is TRBV4-3 and J is TRBJ2-7; no clear D gene. Germline CDR1 LGHNA, CDR2 YSLEER. V was shortened by 0 bases and J by 2 bases, with 8 bases between the two germline ends. The CDR3 spans 14 residues.

This chain links TRBV5-1 with TRBJ1-1, with D perhaps TRBD1 (6 bases). Per germline, CDR1 SGHRS and CDR2 YFSETQ. The germline V and J ends were trimmed by 4 bases and 1 base, with 14 bases remaining between them. This CDR3 is 15 amino acids long. Written as DNA, the CDR3 is TGCGCCAGCAGCACGGGGGGCGGCTCGAACACTGAAGCTTTCTTT. This translates into CASSTGGGSNTEAFF.

The J gene is TRBJ2-7, the V gene TRBV28, with 8 bases matching TRBD1. V lost 7 bases to trimming and J lost 5 bases; unmatched junction nucleotides: 13. The germline V gene encodes CDR1 MDHEN and CDR2 SYDVKM. The CDR3 has 15 amino acids. This CDR3 reads CASTTIGDRWNEQYF. CDR3 nucleotides: TGTGCCAGCACCACCATAGGGGACAGGTGGAACGAGCAGTACTTC.

The count of this clone is one. This chain connects TRBV5-1 to TRBJ2-1; a possible D gene is TRBD1 (5 bases). The CDR3 sequence is 15 residues long. Germline CDR1 and CDR2: SGHRS and YFSETQ. Trimming left V 0 bases short and J 2 bases short, with 9 bases between. The CDR3, as DNA: TGCGCCAGCAGCTTGGGACAGTCGACCTACAATGAGCAGTTCTTC. It translates to CASSLGQSTYNEQFF.

The chain joins TRBV4-2 to TRBJ2-2; D may be TRBD2 (7 bases). Germline lookup yields CDR1 LGHNA and CDR2 YNFKEQ. This CDR3 is built from 16 residues. Trimming stripped 1 base from V and 4 bases from J, with 13 bases between. The CDR3 nucleotides are TGTGCCAGCAGCCAAGTTCGGGGGGCCCTCACCGGGGAGCTGTTTTTT. This translates into CASSQVRGALTGELFF.

This clone was detected only once. The gene calls are TRBV10-3 and TRBJ1-5; D is uncertain. CDR3 length: 14 amino acids. Deletions cut 0 bases from V and 7 bases from J, with 10 bases between. CDR1 ENHRY and CDR2 SYGVKD come from the germline V gene. Written as DNA, the CDR3 is TGTGCCATCAGTGAGTCGGGCCCTGGCCAGCCCCAGCATTTT. This codes for CAISESGPGQPQHF.

The chain employs TRBV7-2 and TRBJ2-7; D is ambiguous. The ends were cut back, 1 base at V and 3 bases at J, with 7 bases in the middle. The CDR3 sequence is 13 residues long. Germline values: CDR1 SGHTA, CDR2 FQGNSA. The CDR3 is CASSLVVSYEQYF. Written as DNA, the CDR3 is TGTGCCAGCAGCTTAGTGGTGAGCTACGAGCAGTACTTC. Variable domain in full (rest from reference TRBV7-2 and TRBJ2-7): GAGVSQSPSNKVTEKGKDVELRCDPISGHTALYWYRQSLGQGLEFLIYFQGNSAPDKSGLPSDRFSAERTGGSVSTLTIQRTQQEDSAVYLCASSLVVSYEQYFGPGTRLTVT.

The chain recombines TRBV19 with TRBJ2-7; 7 positions match TRBD1. This CDR3 has 15 residues. Per germline, CDR1 LNHDA and CDR2 SQIVND (reference sequence). V was pared by 1 base and J by 2 bases, with 5 bases of the junction left unmatched. Written as DNA, the CDR3 is TGTGCCAGTAGTATAGGGGGACAGTTTACCTACGAGCAGTACTTC. Translated: CASSIGGQFTYEQYF.

This chain links TRBV28 with TRBJ1-5; D not resolved. V was cut by 2 bases and J by 9 bases, with 8 bases left in between. Germline lookup yields CDR1 MDHEN and CDR2 SYDVKM. This CDR3 comprises 12 residues. The CDR3 bases are TGTGCCAGCAGTTTACGAACCGGGCCCCAGCATTTT. Translation: CASSLRTGPQHF. The full variable domain, completed using reference TRBV28 and TRBJ1-5, is DVKVTQSSRYLVKRTGEKVFLECVQDMDHENMFWYRQDPGLGLRLIYFSYDVKMKEKGDIPEGYSVSREKKERFSLILESASTNQTSMYLCASSLRTGPQHFGDGTRLSIL.

The gene calls are TRBV28 and TRBJ1-5; D is uncertain. Germline values: CDR1 MDHEN, CDR2 SYDVKM. V was clipped by 3 bases and J by 4 bases, with 10 bases between them. CDR3 length: 14 residues. As DNA, the CDR3 is TGTGCCAGCAGTTTTCTCGCTAGTAATCAGCCCCAGCATTTT. Encoded protein: CASSFLASNQPQHF.

This clone was seen just once. The chain links TRBV28 to TRBJ1-5; perhaps TRBD1 as D (6 bases). V was cut by 4 bases and J by 0 bases, with 10 bases left in between. Germline V gene data show CDR1 as MDHEN and CDR2 as SYDVKM. The CDR3 loop spans 15 amino acids. CDR3 nucleotides: TGTGCCAGCAGTTGGGGACAAAATAGCAATCAGCCCCAGCATTTT. Protein product: CASSWGQNSNQPQHF.

The chain joins TRBV7-6 to TRBJ1-1, with D perhaps matching TRBD1 (6 bases). Trimming stripped 2 bases from V and 6 bases from J, with 13 bases between. This CDR3 region has 14 residues. Germline lookup yields CDR1 SGHVS and CDR2 FNYEAQ. Here the CDR3 reads CASSLTGFYAEAFF. In DNA form, the CDR3 reads TGTGCCAGCAGCTTAACAGGGTTTTACGCTGAAGCTTTCTTT. Variable domain in full (rest from reference TRBV7-6 and TRBJ1-1): GAGVSQSPRYKVTKRGQDVALRCDPISGHVSLYWYRQALGQGPEFLTYFNYEAQQDKSGLPNDRFSAERPEGSISTLTIQRTEQRDSAMYRCASSLTGFYAEAFFGQGTRLTVV.

The CDR3 reads CSGGERAQYF. The CDR3 DNA reads TGCAGTGGGGGCGAAAGGGCCCAGTACTTC. This chain links TRBV29-1 with TRBJ2-5; tentative D call: TRBD1 (6 bases). Per germline, CDR1 SQVTM and CDR2 ANQGSEA. The CDR3 is made up of 10 amino acids.

V usage is TRBV19 and J usage is TRBJ2-7, with 10 bases fitting TRBD2. V shed 5 bases and J 2 bases; nucleotides not matched to a gene: 3. The CDR3 extends over 14 amino acids. Germline V gene sequence: CDR1 LNHDA, CDR2 SQIVND (reference sequence). The CDR3, as DNA: TGTGCCAGTAGTCCACTAGCGGGGACCTACGAGCAGTACTTC. Protein: CASSPLAGTYEQYF. Full variable domain (remainder filled in from reference TRBV19 and TRBJ2-7): DGGITQSPKYLFRKEGQNVTLSCEQNLNHDAMYWYRQDPGQGLRLIYYSQIVNDFQKGDIAEGYSVSREKKESFPLTVTSAQKNPTAFYLCASSPLAGTYEQYFGPGTRLTVT.